What follows are 6 T cell receptor beta chains derived from one specimen sequenced in a study of T cells in Graves' hyperthyroidism and ophthalmopathy. The CDR3 regions of TCR beta were amplified from RNA transcripts. First-round RT-PCR targeting the TCR CDR3 was performed with the HTBI primer set. TCRdb reprocessed the multiplex PCR reads via MiXCR and lists one record per CDR3 protein. The profile covers around 530,000 distinct CDR3 sequences, with over 15% appearing a single time and 17% taken by the ten largest. Sequences were obtained from blood. These receptors originate from a woman aged 18-35 years with Graves' ophthalmopathy.

Notes on this clonotype: The junction departs from the called germline gene at one end, perhaps through a read error. This chain connects TRBV11-2 to TRBJ1-1; TRBD1 matches 7 bases. Per germline, CDR1 SGHAT and CDR2 FQNNGV. The CDR3 extends over 16 amino acids. The CDR3 spells CASSQGTANLNTEALF. The CDR3 region has the DNA TGTGCCAGCAGTCAGGGGACAGCCAATTTGAACACTGAAGCTCTCTTT.

This clonotype was counted ten times or more. This chain links TRBV5-1 with TRBJ2-1; 11 positions match TRBD1. V shed 5 bases, J shed 7 bases, and the junction held 5 bases outside the gene matches. The CDR3 consists of 14 residues. From germline, CDR1 is SGHRS and CDR2 YFSETQ. In nucleotides, the CDR3 is TGCGCCAGCAGGGCTGGGACAGGGGGGAATGAGCAGTTCTTC. Translating it yields CASRAGTGGNEQFF.

This clonotype was counted at least ten times. J is TRBJ1-1 and V is TRBV28; 8 bases are shared with TRBD1. The CDR3 is 15 residues long. The germline CDR1 and CDR2 sequences are MDHEN and SYDVKM. With 10 bases clipped from V and 3 bases from J, the junction kept 13 bases outside the gene matches. The CDR3 DNA is TGTGCCACCTCCAGCCCAGGACAGGGTGACACTGAAGCTTTCTTT. Translation: CATSSPGQGDTEAFF.

This clonotype was observed many times. The chain recombines TRBV7-2 with TRBJ2-7; D might be TRBD1 (6 bases). The CDR3 spans 14 residues. Germline V gene data show CDR1 as SGHTA and CDR2 as FQGNSA. Trimming pared 5 bases from V and 2 bases from J, leaving 13 bases between. The CDR3 region has the DNA TGTGCCAGCAGCCATAGACAGGACGCCTACGAGCAGTACTTC. Amino acid sequence: CASSHRQDAYEQYF.

This clonotype occurred many times. The rearrangement joins TRBV6-2 or TRBV6-3 to TRBJ2-7; D is ambiguous. Germline values: CDR1 MNHEY, CDR2 SVGEGT. Trimming removed 0 bases from V and 2 bases from J, with 11 bases in between. The CDR3 totals 15 residues. The DNA of the CDR3 is TGTGCCAGCAGTTACTCGATGGTGGGGACCTACGAGCAGTACTTC. Its translation: CASSYSMVGTYEQYF.

This clonotype has at least ten counts. The V gene is TRBV20-1, the J gene TRBJ2-3; 8 bases line up with TRBD1. With V trimmed by 6 bases and J by 4 bases, 9 bases remained unmatched. Germline loops: CDR1 DFQATT, CDR2 SNEGSKA (reference sequence). This CDR3 comprises 14 residues. As DNA, the CDR3 is TGCAGTGCCAGTCCGGGACAGGACCCAGATACGCAGTATTTT. It specifies CSASPGQDPDTQYF.